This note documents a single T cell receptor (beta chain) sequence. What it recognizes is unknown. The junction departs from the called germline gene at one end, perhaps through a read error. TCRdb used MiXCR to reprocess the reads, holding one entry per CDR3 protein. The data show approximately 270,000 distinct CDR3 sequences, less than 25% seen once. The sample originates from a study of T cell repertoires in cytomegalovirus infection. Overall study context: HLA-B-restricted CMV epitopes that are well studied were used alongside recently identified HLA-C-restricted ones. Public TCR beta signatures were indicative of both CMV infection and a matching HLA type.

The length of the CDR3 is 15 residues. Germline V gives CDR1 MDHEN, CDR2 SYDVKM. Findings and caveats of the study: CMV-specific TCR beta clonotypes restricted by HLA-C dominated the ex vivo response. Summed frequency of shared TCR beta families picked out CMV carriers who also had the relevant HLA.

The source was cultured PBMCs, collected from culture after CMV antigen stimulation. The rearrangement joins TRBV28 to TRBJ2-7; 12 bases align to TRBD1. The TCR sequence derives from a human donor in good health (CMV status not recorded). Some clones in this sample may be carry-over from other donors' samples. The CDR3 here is CASSYPGTGGRGSHF. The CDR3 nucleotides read TGTGCCAGCAGTTACCCCGGGACAGGGGGCCGAGGTTCCCACTTC.